The clone carrying this TCR beta chain was found a few times. Its antigen is unknown. This record belongs to a study of radiation and T cells in renal cell carcinoma. Study details: Nephrectomy followed 15 Gy stereotactic body radiation by 4 weeks.

Sequenced by immunoSEQ multiplex PCR; TCRdb stores in-frame clones only, minus some. The profile covers around 120,000 clones, with roughly four fifths appearing a single time and approximately 2% taken by the ten largest. The length of the CDR3 is 15 residues. With 8 bases clipped from V and 2 bases from J, the junction kept 10 bases outside the gene matches. Germline V gene sequence: CDR1 SEHNR, CDR2 FQNEAQ (reference sequence). Overall study results and limits: From baseline, blood top tumor clonotypes peaked at 2 weeks post-radiation. Pretreatment tumor biopsies were lacking, so baseline clonotypes are unknown.

As for time point: blood 2 weeks post-SBRT. Documented treatment: 15 Gy SBRT to primary tumor, nephrectomy 4 weeks later. The tumor was a clear cell renal cell carcinoma. The sequence was collected from a woman aged 55-70 years with renal cell carcinoma. The material was blood, obtained from a patient whose treatment included radiotherapy and nephrectomy. The rearrangement joins TRBV7-9 to TRBJ1-1, with 8 bases aligning to TRBD1. The CDR3 sequence is CASSKVSGGNTEAFF. CDR3 bases: TGTGCCAGCTCGAAGGTTTCAGGGGGCAACACTGAAGCTTTCTTT.